This T cell receptor (beta chain) appears in the sequencing data of a study of regulatory T cells in long-lasting Graves disease. Noted time point: newly diagnosed GD, antithyroid drugs for less than 3 months. PBMCs were the source of the RNA used for TCR sequencing. CDR3 regions were amplified by Arm-PCR using iRepertoire HTBI primers to build TCR beta libraries. TCRdb reprocessed the multiplex PCR reads with MiXCR, giving one entry per CDR3 protein. Of about 310,000 distinct CDR3 sequences listed, about 20% are singletons. This clonotype came up many times. Germline CDR1 is SNHLY and CDR2 is FYNNEI. The length of the CDR3 is 15 residues. V shed 1 base and J 5 bases; nucleotides not matched to a gene: 4.

The TCR sequence derives from a female donor with Graves disease. The starting material was peripheral blood mononuclear cells (PBMCs), obtained at new diagnosis, from a patient treated with antithyroid drugs. The chain joins TRBV2 to TRBJ2-1, with TRBD2 matching over 8 bases. As DNA, the CDR3 is TGTGCCAGCAGTGAAGATTTAGCGGGGAACAATGAGCAGTTCTTC. Its translation: CASSEDLAGNNEQFF.